Listed here are 19 T cell receptor beta chains from one sample, sequenced in a study of blood T cell repertoires in COVID-19. Method: immunoSEQ multiplex PCR; TCRdb's copy keeps in-frame clones and lacks some. This table holds about 170,000 clones, about 81% found once. Sequences were obtained from peripheral blood. All receptors come from a woman in her seventies with acute or convalescent COVID-19.

The rearrangement joins TRBV11-2 to TRBJ1-2; D uncertain. CDR1 is SGHAT, CDR2 FQNNGV, per germline. The V end was cut by 4 bases, the J end by 7 bases, with 10 bases between. The CDR3 is made up of 12 amino acids. This chain's CDR3 is CASSSGRGGYTF. In nucleotides, the CDR3 is TGTGCCAGCAGCTCCGGGCGGGGTGGCTACACCTTC.

The genes are TRBV6-5 and TRBJ2-7; D is unclear. Germline CDR1 is MNHEY and CDR2 is SVGAGI. V gave up 7 bases and J gave up 3 bases, with 19 bases separating them. This CDR3 region has 15 residues. The CDR3 sequence: CASKLGTGPVYEQYF. The CDR3 DNA reads as TGTGCCAGCAAGCTAGGAACGGGTCCCGTCTACGAGCAGTACTTC.

The chain joins TRBV7-5 to TRBJ2-1; TRBD1, the table's D call, lacks a check against the DNA. TRBV7-5 is noted as a pseudogene. There are 20 residues in the CDR3. The CDR3 reads CARSLEQGVRLLSYNEEQFF. The CDR3 DNA is TGTGCCAGAAGCCTTGAACAGGGCGTCAGGTTGCTCTCCTACAATGAAGAGCAGTTCTTC.

The rearrangement uses TRBV10-1 and TRBJ1-5, with D perhaps TRBD1 (6 bases). Germline V gives CDR1 WNHNN, CDR2 SYGVQD (reference sequence). The CDR3 loop spans 17 amino acids. Trimming pared 4 bases from V and 4 bases from J, leaving 20 bases between. The DNA for the CDR3 is TGCGCCAGCAGTGTTTCTGGAAGGGCAGGGGTGAATCAGCCCCAGCATTTT. It encodes CASSVSGRAGVNQPQHF.

This clone was seen once. The chain joins TRBV2 to TRBJ1-1, with 8 positions matching TRBD1. With 3 bases clipped from V and 4 bases from J, the junction kept 1 base outside the gene matches. Germline V gene lookup returns CDR1 SNHLY and CDR2 FYNNEI. This CDR3 contains 13 residues. CDR3 bases: TGTGCCAGCAGTGAGGACAGGGTCACTGAAGCTTTCTTT. It translates to CASSEDRVTEAFF. The full variable domain, its missing parts supplied by reference TRBV2 and TRBJ1-1, is EPEVTQTPSHQVTQMGQEVILRCVPISNHLYFYWYRQILGQKVEFLVSFYNNEISEKSEIFDDQFSVERPDGSNFTLKIRSTKLEDSAMYFCASSEDRVTEAFFGQGTRLTVV.

The rearrangement joins TRBV19 to TRBJ1-5, with D hard to call. Germline V gene lookup returns CDR1 LNHDA and CDR2 SQIVND (reference sequence). V was shortened by 5 bases and J by 0 bases, with 11 bases between the two germline ends. The CDR3 length is 15 residues. The CDR3 DNA is TGTGCCAGTAGTGTGTGGTACACTAGCAATCAGCCCCAGCATTTT. Amino acid sequence: CASSVWYTSNQPQHF.

This chain connects TRBV29-1 to TRBJ2-3, with 10 nucleotides matching TRBD2. Germline CDR1 reads SQVTM; CDR2 reads ANQGSEA. This CDR3 contains 15 residues. Germline trimming cut 7 bases from V and 5 bases from J; bases unmatched to any gene: 12. Here the CDR3 reads CSAAPGLASLDTQYF. In DNA, the CDR3 is TGCAGCGCTGCACCGGGACTAGCGTCCTTAGATACGCAGTATTTT.

The chain couples TRBV20-1 to TRBJ1-5, with D possibly TRBD1 on 6 matching bases. There are 14 residues in the CDR3. Germline V gene lookup returns CDR1 DFQATT and CDR2 SNEGSKA (reference sequence). Trimming removed 3 bases from V and 6 bases from J, with 15 bases in between. This CDR3 is CSASRQVVSQPQHF. CDR3 coding DNA: TGCAGTGCTAGTAGACAGGTTGTATCTCAGCCCCAGCATTTT.

The V and J genes are TRBV5-8 and TRBJ2-3; tentatively, D is TRBD2 (6 bases). V was cut by 3 bases and J by 5 bases, with 19 bases left in between. CDR3 size: 16 residues. CDR1 is SGHTS and CDR2 is YDEGEE in the germline V gene. In DNA form, the CDR3 reads TGTGCCAGCAGCTCGGGACTTACCAATTCTTTAGATACGCAGTATTTT. This encodes CASSSGLTNSLDTQYF. Full variable domain (outside the CDR3, taken from reference TRBV5-8 and TRBJ2-3): EAGVTQSPTHLIKTRGQQATLRCSPISGHTSVYWYQQALGLGLQFLLWYDEGEERNRGNFPPRFSGRQFPNYSSELNVNALELEDSALYLCASSSGLTNSLDTQYFGPGTRLTVL.

The chain has TRBV28 and TRBJ2-1; the match to TRBD2 covers 12 bases. Germline lookup yields CDR1 MDHEN and CDR2 SYDVKM. This CDR3 has 17 amino acids. V shed 3 bases, J shed 4 bases, and the junction held 7 bases outside the gene matches. CDR3 sequence reads: CASSLPGTSGRYNEQFF. The CDR3 coding sequence is TGTGCCAGCAGTTTGCCCGGGACTAGCGGGCGATACAATGAGCAGTTCTTC.

This clone was observed once. The gene calls are TRBV5-5 and TRBJ1-4, with no clear D. Germline loops: CDR1 SGHKS, CDR2 YYEKEE (reference sequence). Trimming pared 4 bases from V and 0 bases from J, leaving 7 bases between. This CDR3 region has 14 residues. The CDR3 DNA reads as TGTGCCAGCAGCACACAAACAACTAATGAAAAACTGTTTTTT. Residues: CASSTQTTNEKLFF.

The chain has TRBV2 and TRBJ1-1, with a possible D match to TRBD1 (6 bases). V was cut by 7 bases and J by 2 bases, with 14 bases left in between. Germline-derived CDR1 and CDR2 are SNHLY and FYNNEI. The CDR3 is 14 amino acids. This chain's CDR3 is CASNLQGTNTEAFF. The CDR3 DNA is TGTGCCAGCAACCTACAGGGTACCAACACTGAAGCTTTCTTT.

This chain connects TRBV5-1 to TRBJ2-1; D is ambiguous. CDR3 length equals 14 residues. Trimming left V 0 bases short and J 1 base short, with 5 bases between. Germline loops: CDR1 SGHRS, CDR2 YFSETQ. The CDR3 is CASSLGLSYNEQFF. The CDR3 bases are TGCGCCAGCAGCTTGGGACTTTCCTACAATGAGCAGTTCTTC.

In DNA form, the CDR3 reads TGTGCCAGTAGTTCGTGGGCCCACGAGCAGTACTTC. Protein product: CASSSWAHEQYF. V usage is TRBV19 and J usage is TRBJ2-7; no clear D. CDR1 is LNHDA and CDR2 is SQIVND in the germline V gene (reference sequence). Trimming shortened V by 5 bases and J by 5 bases, and 10 bases separated the two germline ends. The CDR3 spans 12 residues.

The V call is TRBV7-9, the J call TRBJ1-2, with 7 bases lining up with TRBD1. CDR1 and CDR2 from the germline V gene are SEHNR and FQNEAQ (reference sequence). Losses at the gene ends were 2 bases for V and 2 bases for J; bases not matched to a gene: 5. This CDR3 region has 15 residues. This chain's CDR3 is CASSLFTGENYGYTF. For the CDR3, the DNA is TGTGCCAGCAGCTTATTTACAGGGGAGAACTATGGCTACACCTTC.

This clone has just a few counts. This chain links TRBV7-2 with TRBJ2-7; 9 bases align to TRBD1. The CDR3 consists of 16 residues. Trimming removed 1 base from V and 2 bases from J; junction bases left unmatched: 6. The V gene's germline CDR1 is SGHTA and CDR2 FQGNSA. The CDR3 DNA follows: TGTGCCAGCAGCTTAGGAGGGGGACAGGGAGCCTACGAGCAGTACTTC. Translation: CASSLGGGQGAYEQYF. The variable domain in full, completed from reference TRBV7-2 and TRBJ2-7, reads GAGVSQSPSNKVTEKGKDVELRCDPISGHTALYWYRQSLGQGLEFLIYFQGNSAPDKSGLPSDRFSAERTGGSVSTLTIQRTQQEDSAVYLCASSLGGGQGAYEQYFGPGTRLTVT.

This clone has only one observation. The chain is built from TRBV15 and TRBJ2-3; the match to TRBD1 covers 10 bases. Germline V lookup: CDR1 LNHNV, CDR2 YYDKDF (reference sequence). Trimming cost V 1 base and J 4 bases; bases outside gene matches: 2. CDR3 size: 15 residues. The CDR3 here is CATSRGDRGPDTQYF. The CDR3 region has the DNA TGTGCCACCAGCAGAGGGGACAGGGGTCCAGATACGCAGTATTTT. Drawing the rest from reference TRBV15 and TRBJ2-3, the complete variable domain is DAMVIQNPRYQVTQFGKPVTLSCSQTLNHNVMYWYQQKSSQAPKLLFHYYDKDFNNEADTPDNFQSRRPNTSFCFLDIRSPGLGDTAMYLCATSRGDRGPDTQYFGPGTRLTVL.

The rearrangement uses TRBV2 and TRBJ1-6; D gene uncertain. This CDR3 comprises 14 residues. V lost 0 bases and J lost 10, with 10 bases in between. The germline V gene has CDR1 SNHLY and CDR2 FYNNEI. The CDR3 here is CASSEAGRRSPLHF. The CDR3 coding sequence is TGTGCCAGCAGTGAAGCGGGGAGGCGCTCACCCCTCCACTTT.

This clone was counted between two and nine times. The chain carries TRBV6-5 and TRBJ1-5, with 7 nucleotides matching TRBD1. Looked up from germline, CDR1 is MNHEY and CDR2 is SVGAGI. CDR3 size: 13 residues. Trimming removed 11 bases from V and 9 bases from J; junction bases left unmatched: 13. For the CDR3, the DNA is TGTGCCGCAAGGGGGCAGTCCTCCTGGCCCCAGCATTTT. Translating it yields CAARGQSSWPQHF.